This T cell receptor beta chain came from a study of blood T cell repertoires in COVID-19. This clone was counted once. TCRdb keeps only in-frame clones here, not all; method: immunoSEQ multiplex PCR. Altogether hundreds of thousands of clones are present, 88% being singletons, with the ten largest covering just under 9.5%. Germline V CDR1 and CDR2: SEHNR, FQNEAQ (reference sequence). Trimming stripped 6 bases from V and 0 bases from J, with 11 bases between. CDR3 size: 15 residues. The sample consisted of peripheral blood. The TCR sequence derives from a man aged 18-30 years with active or convalescent COVID-19. This chain connects TRBV7-9 to TRBJ2-2; D call uncertain. CDR3 protein: CASRERSANTGELFF. DNA of the CDR3: TGTGCCAGCAGAGAGAGAAGTGCGAACACCGGGGAGCTGTTTTTT.